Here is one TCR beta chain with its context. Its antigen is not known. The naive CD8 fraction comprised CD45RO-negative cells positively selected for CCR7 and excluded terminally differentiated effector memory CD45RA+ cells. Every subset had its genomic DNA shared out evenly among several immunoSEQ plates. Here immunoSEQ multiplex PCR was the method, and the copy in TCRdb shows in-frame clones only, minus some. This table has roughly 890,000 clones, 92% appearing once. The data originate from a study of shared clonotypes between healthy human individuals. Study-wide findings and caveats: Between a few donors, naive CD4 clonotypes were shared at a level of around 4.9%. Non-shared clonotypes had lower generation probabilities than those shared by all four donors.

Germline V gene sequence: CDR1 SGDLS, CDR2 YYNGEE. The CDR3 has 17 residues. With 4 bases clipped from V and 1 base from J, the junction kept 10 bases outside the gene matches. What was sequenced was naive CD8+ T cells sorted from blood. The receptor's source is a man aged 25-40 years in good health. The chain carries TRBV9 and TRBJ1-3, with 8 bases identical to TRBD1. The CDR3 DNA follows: TGTGCCAGCAGCCACGGACAGGGTGAGGGATCTGGAAACACCATATATTTT. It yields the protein CASSHGQGEGSGNTIYF.